The next 13 T cell receptor beta chains were all read from a single sample in a study of blood T cell repertoires in COVID-19. Assay: immunoSEQ multiplex PCR; the TCRdb copy retains only in-frame clones and omits some. Of roughly 250,000 clones listed, roughly 91% are singletons. The sequenced material came from peripheral blood. All receptors come from a young man with COVID-19, enrolled during active disease.

This chain connects TRBV7-2 to TRBJ2-2, with TRBD1 matching over 8 bases. The germline gives CDR1 SGHTA, CDR2 FQGNSA. Trimming took 5 bases from V and 3 from J; bases not matched to a gene: 2. The length of the CDR3 is 14 residues. Here the CDR3 reads CASSPQGDTGELFF. Written as DNA, the CDR3 is TGTGCCAGCAGCCCACAGGGGGACACCGGGGAGCTGTTTTTT.

V and J are TRBV19 and TRBJ1-1; perhaps TRBD1 as D (5 bases). The ends were cut back, 3 bases at V and 3 bases at J, with 8 bases in the middle. The CDR3 is 13 residues long. In germline, CDR1 is LNHDA, CDR2 SQIVND (reference sequence). As DNA, the CDR3 is TGTGCCAGTAGTATCACGGGGGACACTGAAGCTTTCTTT. Its translation: CASSITGDTEAFF.

In its sample, this clone was seen once. The rearrangement links TRBV10-3 to TRBJ2-3; 9 bases match TRBD1. The CDR3 sequence is 15 residues long. The trim removed 4 bases at V and 6 bases at J, leaving 8 bases unmatched. Germline V lookup: CDR1 ENHRY, CDR2 SYGVKD. As DNA, the CDR3 is TGTGCCATCAGTGGGCGGACAGGGGATTCGGATACGCAGTATTTT. Its protein is CAISGRTGDSDTQYF.

This chain links TRBV10-3 with TRBJ2-2, with D maybe TRBD1 (5 bases). Trimming cost V 10 bases and J 3 bases, with 12 bases left between them. The germline V gene encodes CDR1 ENHRY and CDR2 SYGVKD. This CDR3 region has 13 residues. CDR3 protein: CATGPGHTGELFF. Written as DNA, the CDR3 is TGTGCCACAGGGCCGGGCCACACCGGGGAGCTGTTTTTT.

The chain carries TRBV5-1 and TRBJ2-3, with D perhaps matching TRBD1 (6 bases). There are 16 residues in the CDR3. Between the trimmed V and J ends, which lost 4 bases and 2 bases, there was a span of 17 bases. Germline V gene lookup returns CDR1 SGHRS and CDR2 YFSETQ. The CDR3 spells CASSTHGGRFTDTQYF. DNA for the CDR3: TGCGCCAGCAGCACCCATGGGGGCCGCTTCACAGATACGCAGTATTTT. Full variable domain (missing parts from reference TRBV5-1 and TRBJ2-3): KAGVTQTPRYLIKTRGQQVTLSCSPISGHRSVSWYQQTPGQGLQFLFEYFSETQRNKGNFPGRFSGRQFSNSRSEMNVSTLELGDSALYLCASSTHGGRFTDTQYFGPGTRLTVL.

The chain joins TRBV9 to TRBJ1-3; D not certain. This CDR3 is built from 16 residues. Germline assignment: CDR1 SGDLS and CDR2 YYNGEE. V lost 0 bases to trimming and J lost 1 base, with 11 bases between them. In DNA, the CDR3 is TGTGCCAGCAGCGTAGCTACCAGGATTTCTGGAAACACCATATATTTT. Translation gives CASSVATRISGNTIYF.

CDR3 bases: TGCGCCAGCCCCCCAAAAGCCCATAAGGGGCAGACCGAGCCCCAGCATTTT. This gives the protein CASPPKAHKGQTEPQHF. This rearrangement joins TRBV23-1 to TRBJ1-5, with D maybe TRBD1 (5 bases). TRBV23-1 carries the ORF label, with uncertain function. Trimming pared 8 bases from V and 8 bases from J, leaving 28 bases between. CDR3 length equals 17 residues.

The chain links TRBV6-1 to TRBJ2-5, with D perhaps TRBD1 (5 bases). The germline V and J ends were trimmed by 2 bases and 3 bases, with 16 bases remaining between them. Looked up from germline, CDR1 is MNHNS and CDR2 is SASEGT. This CDR3 has 16 amino acids. CDR3 DNA: TGTGCCAGCAGTGAACTCAACCCGACAGCCAAAGAGACCCAGTACTTC. This gives the protein CASSELNPTAKETQYF.

The chain combines TRBV7-9 with TRBJ1-3, with D unclear. V was pared by 4 bases and J by 0 bases, with 7 bases between. Germline V gives CDR1 SEHNR, CDR2 FQNEAQ (reference sequence). This CDR3 contains 14 residues. CDR3 DNA sequence: TGTGCCAGCAGCTCCACCAGCTCTGGAAACACCATATATTTT. It specifies CASSSTSSGNTIYF.

This chain uses TRBV2 with TRBJ1-6; TRBD1 is a possible D gene (6 bases). Trimming left V 5 bases short and J 7 bases short, with 15 bases between. The length of the CDR3 is 15 residues. In germline, CDR1 is SNHLY, CDR2 FYNNEI. This CDR3 reads CASSFNQGSNSPLHF. In nucleotides, the CDR3 is TGTGCCAGCAGTTTCAATCAGGGGAGCAATTCACCCCTCCACTTT.

In its sample, this clone was seen a few times. V and J are TRBV4-2 and TRBJ1-1; no firm D call. CDR1 and CDR2 from the germline V gene are LGHNA and YNFKEQ. This CDR3 is 16 amino acids long. The V and J ends lost 1 base and 1 base respectively, with 13 bases between them. In nucleotides, the CDR3 is TGTGCCAGCAGCCAAGTAGGTGGAGGCAGGAACACTGAAGCTTTCTTT. This sequence encodes CASSQVGGGRNTEAFF.

V usage is TRBV18 and J usage is TRBJ2-2; no clear D gene. The CDR3 is 13 residues long. From germline, CDR1 is KGHSH and CDR2 LQKENI. Trimming left V 3 bases short and J 3 bases short, with 5 bases between. CDR3 in amino acids: CASSPRDTGELFF. CDR3 coding DNA: TGTGCCAGCTCACCCCGGGACACCGGGGAGCTGTTTTTT.

V gene TRBV4-1 combines with J gene TRBJ2-1, with TRBD1 as a possible D gene (6 bases). The CDR3 consists of 14 residues. Germline V gene data show CDR1 as MGHRA and CDR2 as YSYEKL. The ends were cut back, 3 bases at V and 10 bases at J, with 16 bases in the middle. The CDR3 DNA reads TGCGCCAGCAGCCAGGGACACCCAGCTGTGGAGCAGTTCTTC. This encodes CASSQGHPAVEQFF.